Below, one TCR beta chain is given with its context. Its antigen is not known. Repertoires were generated with immunoSEQ multiplex PCR, while TCRdb's copy carries only in-frame clones and drops some. This table holds about 240,000 clones, more than 75% found once. This entry comes from a study of cytomegalovirus exposure and HLA in healthy donors. Study conclusions and caveats: In the 120 validation repertoires, just under 95% of cluster scores exceeded 0, per a later analysis. According to the study, around 150 TCR beta chains were cytomegalovirus-associated. There were some public TCRs occurring in many donors, but most TCR sequences were rare.

The V gene's germline CDR1 is MDHEN and CDR2 SYDVKM. V gave up 7 bases and J gave up 6 bases, with 20 bases separating them. The CDR3 spans 15 residues. This TCR came from a man aged 18 to 35 in good health and CMV-seronegative. The material sequenced was PBMCs. V usage is TRBV28 and J usage is TRBJ2-3, with TRBD1 as a possible D gene (6 bases). CDR3: CASTSHRVVLDTQYF. CDR3 bases: TGTGCCAGCACCTCACACAGGGTTGTTTTGGATACGCAGTATTTT.